What follows describes a single T cell receptor beta chain. The antigen is unknown. This record belongs to a study of cytomegalovirus exposure and HLA in healthy donors. Overall study context: Among the roughly 400 genotyped donors, around 85% were placed in the Caucasian-associated ancestry cluster.

Whole-study findings and limits: In vitro experiments confirmed that a few CMV-associated chains were specific for CMV antigens.

PCR amplification relied on 60 Vbeta primers (plus 13 Jbeta primers). Sequenced by immunoSEQ multiplex PCR; TCRdb stores in-frame clones only, minus some. Of some 130,000 clones listed, roughly 80% are singletons. The origin of this receptor is a boy aged 5-17 years in good health and CMV-seronegative. Material: PBMCs.

CDR3 region: CASRPSGQPSIYF. DNA for the CDR3: TGTGCCAGCAGGCCAAGTGGACAGCCTTCAATATATTTT. The chain is built from TRBV9 and TRBJ1-3, with a tentative D call TRBD1 (6 bases). V lost 5 bases and J 13 bases, leaving 19 bases between the germline ends. The CDR3 sequence is 13 residues long. Germline-derived CDR1 and CDR2 are SGDLS and YYNGEE.